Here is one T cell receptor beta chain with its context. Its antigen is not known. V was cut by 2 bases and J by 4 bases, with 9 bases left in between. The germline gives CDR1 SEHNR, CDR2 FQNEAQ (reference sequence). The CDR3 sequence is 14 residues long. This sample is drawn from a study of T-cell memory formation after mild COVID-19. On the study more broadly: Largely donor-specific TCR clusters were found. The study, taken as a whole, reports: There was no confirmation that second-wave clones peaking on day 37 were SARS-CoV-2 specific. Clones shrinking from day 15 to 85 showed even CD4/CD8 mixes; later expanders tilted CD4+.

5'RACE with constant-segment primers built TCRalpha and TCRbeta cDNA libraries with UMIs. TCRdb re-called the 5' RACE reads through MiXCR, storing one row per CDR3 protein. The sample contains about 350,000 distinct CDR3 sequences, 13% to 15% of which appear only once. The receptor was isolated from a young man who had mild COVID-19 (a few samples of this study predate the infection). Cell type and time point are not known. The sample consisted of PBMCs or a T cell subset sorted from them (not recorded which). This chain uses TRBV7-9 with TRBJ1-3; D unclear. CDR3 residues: CASSLSGVGNTIYF. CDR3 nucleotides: TGTGCCAGCAGCTTATCCGGGGTCGGAAACACCATATATTTT.